This T cell receptor beta chain was sequenced during a study of T cells in localized non-small cell lung cancer. The assay was immunoSEQ multiplex PCR, and TCRdb's table has in-frame clones only and misses some. The profile shows 2,000 to 3,000 clones, approximately 30% of them singletons. The germline V gene has CDR1 MNHGY and CDR2 SAAAGT. There are 19 residues in the CDR3. Trimming at V came to 6 bases and at J to 1 base, leaving 16 bases not matched to a gene. Overall study results and limits: A median of 57 of the top 100 tumor clones appeared in adjacent lung, which was paired and uninvolved. Uninvolved nearby lung showed the greatest T cell clonality, exceeding that found in tumor. It remains possible that heterogeneity exists, since only one tumor region was sequenced. Longer overall survival was associated with a higher density of T cells in the blood.

With respect to this clone: Its specificity is unknown.

J is TRBJ2-2 and V is TRBV6-8, with 8 nucleotides matching TRBD1. The sequences come from lung tumor tissue, collected before any cancer treatment. The receptor was derived from a male donor aged 60 or older with stage II squamous cell lung carcinoma. This CDR3 is CASRSQGARGGWNTGELFF. CDR3 DNA: TGTGCCAGCAGGTCCCAGGGGGCTAGGGGAGGTTGGAACACCGGGGAGCTGTTTTTT.